Below, 14 T cell receptor beta chains from the same sample are listed, as sequenced in a study of cytomegalovirus exposure and HLA in healthy donors. PCR employed 60 Vbeta and 13 Jbeta primers. Data came from immunoSEQ multiplex PCR; TCRdb stores just in-frame clones and leaves some out. Of 150,000 to 200,000 clones in the sample, over 80% were seen once. The sequencing sample was made of PBMCs. The receptors originated from a man in his forties in good health and CMV-seronegative.

This clone occurred a few times. The chain links TRBV6-6 to TRBJ1-4; unclear D gene. Per the germline V gene, CDR1 is MNHNY and CDR2 is SVGAGI (reference sequence). V was clipped by 6 bases and J by 8 bases, with 13 bases between them. This CDR3 comprises 13 residues. CDR3 bases: TGTGCCAGCAGAACAGACCTTAGGGAAAAACTGTTTTTT. It specifies CASRTDLREKLFF.

This rearrangement joins TRBV29-1 to TRBJ1-2; 11 bases line up with TRBD1. This CDR3 region has 14 residues. Germline trimming cut 7 bases from V and 6 bases from J; bases unmatched to any gene: 10. The V gene's germline CDR1 is SQVTM and CDR2 ANQGSEA. CDR3 sequence: CSAQGQGGANGYTF. As DNA, the CDR3 is TGCAGCGCCCAGGGACAGGGGGGAGCGAATGGCTACACCTTC. The full variable domain, in which reference TRBV29-1 and TRBJ1-2 provide the parts outside the CDR3, is SAVISQKPSRDICQRGTSLTIQCQVDSQVTMMFWYRQQPGQSLTLIATANQGSEATYESGFVIDKFPISRPNLTFSTLTVSNMSPEDSSIYLCSAQGQGGANGYTFGSGTRLTVV.

V and J are TRBV29-1 and TRBJ2-1; the match to TRBD1 covers 8 bases. V lost 6 bases to trimming and J lost 6 bases; unmatched junction nucleotides: 7. Looked up from germline, CDR1 is SQVTM and CDR2 is ANQGSEA. This CDR3 is 13 amino acids long. This chain's CDR3 is CSVGVDRGNEQFF. CDR3 bases: TGCAGCGTGGGGGTCGACAGGGGCAATGAGCAGTTCTTC.

The chain links TRBV9 to TRBJ1-6; possibly TRBD1 for D (5 bases). V was pared by 3 bases and J by 4 bases, with 14 bases between. The V gene's germline CDR1 is SGDLS and CDR2 YYNGEE. CDR3 length: 16 amino acids. CDR3 DNA sequence: TGTGCCAGCAGCGACCGAGACAGCAGTTATAATTCACCCCTCCACTTT. Its translation is CASSDRDSSYNSPLHF.

The chain combines TRBV6-5 with TRBJ1-1; D ambiguous. This CDR3 is built from 14 residues. Germline V lookup: CDR1 MNHEY, CDR2 SVGAGI. With 3 bases removed from V and 1 base from J, the gap between germline ends came to 9 bases. The CDR3 region is CASSYRVSNTEAFF. CDR3 in DNA: TGTGCCAGCAGTTATCGAGTTTCGAACACTGAAGCTTTCTTT.

Note on this clone: This CDR3 is also generated by other DNA sequences in the sample. The chain is built from TRBV20-1 and TRBJ1-2, with TRBD1 as a possible D gene (5 bases). The CDR3 spans 11 residues. With 3 bases removed from V and 6 bases from J, the gap between germline ends came to 8 bases. Germline CDR1 is DFQATT and CDR2 is SNEGSKA (reference sequence). The CDR3 here is CSARLRDGYTF. The CDR3 DNA reads TGCAGTGCTAGGCTCAGGGATGGCTACACCTTC.

This chain uses TRBV4-1 with TRBJ1-4; perhaps TRBD1 as D (6 bases). Trimming took off 1 base at V and 13 bases at J, with 7 bases between the two ends. Germline CDR1 reads MGHRA; CDR2 reads YSYEKL. CDR3 length equals 11 residues. The CDR3 region is CASSQGGGLFF. DNA of the CDR3: TGCGCCAGCAGCCAAGGAGGGGGACTGTTTTTT.

J is TRBJ1-5 and V is TRBV5-1; 7 bases agree with TRBD1. There are 15 residues in the CDR3. With V trimmed by 4 bases and J by 2 bases, 6 bases remained unmatched. Germline lookup yields CDR1 SGHRS and CDR2 YFSETQ. CDR3 DNA: TGCGCCAGCAGCCAGACAGGGAGCGGCAATCAGCCCCAGCATTTT. Translation: CASSQTGSGNQPQHF.

The gene calls are TRBV29-1 and TRBJ2-5, with 12 bases fitting TRBD1. Germline assignment: CDR1 SQVTM and CDR2 ANQGSEA. The CDR3 runs to 15 residues. With 6 bases clipped from V and 5 bases from J, the junction kept 10 bases outside the gene matches. The CDR3 nucleotides read TGCAGCGTCTCATCCGGGACAGGGGGCAGGGAGACCCAGTACTTC. This encodes CSVSSGTGGRETQYF.

This chain links TRBV30 with TRBJ1-2; 8 positions match TRBD1. Per the germline V gene, CDR1 is GTSNPN and CDR2 is SVGIG (reference sequence). The length of the CDR3 is 14 residues. The V segment lost 5 bases and the J segment 4 bases; nucleotides outside the gene matches: 9. Here the CDR3 reads CAWAGQGWAYGYTF. CDR3 nucleotide sequence: TGTGCCTGGGCCGGACAGGGCTGGGCCTATGGCTACACCTTC.

The V and J genes are TRBV7-9 and TRBJ2-7, with TRBD2 as a possible D gene (6 bases). V was pared by 3 bases and J by 6 bases, with 15 bases between. This CDR3 region has 14 residues. From germline, CDR1 is SEHNR and CDR2 FQNEAQ (reference sequence). The CDR3 DNA sequence: TGTGCCAGCAGCTTCTGGAGGGCCCCTACCGAGCAGTACTTC. This codes for CASSFWRAPTEQYF.

The gene calls are TRBV10-3 and TRBJ2-7; D may be TRBD1 (6 bases). Germline CDR1 reads ENHRY; CDR2 reads SYGVKD. The CDR3 loop spans 13 amino acids. Trimming took 5 bases from V and 4 from J, leaving 12 bases between them. CDR3 sequence (DNA): TGTGCCATCAGTCCACAACAGGGTTACGAGCAGTACTTC. It codes for CAISPQQGYEQYF.

The chain uses TRBV7-3 and TRBJ1-2, with 7 nucleotides matching TRBD1. Trimming cost V 4 bases and J 0 bases; bases outside gene matches: 8. The CDR3 contains 16 residues. CDR1 and CDR2 from the germline V gene are SGHTA and FQGTGA. CDR3 protein: CASSSTGQLSNYGYTF. CDR3 nucleotides: TGTGCCAGCAGCTCGACGGGACAGTTATCTAACTATGGCTACACCTTC.

The DNA for the CDR3 is TGTGCCAGTAGCAAAGGACAGGGCAGGTTTAATCAGCCCCAGCATTTT. This codes for CASSKGQGRFNQPQHF. The rearrangement joins TRBV19 to TRBJ1-5, with 8 bases aligning to TRBD1. V was pared by 6 bases and J by 4 bases, with 11 bases of the junction left unmatched. Germline V lookup: CDR1 LNHDA, CDR2 SQIVND (reference sequence). The CDR3 spans 16 residues. The full variable domain, completed using reference TRBV19 and TRBJ1-5, is DGGITQSPKYLFRKEGQNVTLSCEQNLNHDAMYWYRQDPGQGLRLIYYSQIVNDFQKGDIAEGYSVSREKKESFPLTVTSAQKNPTAFYLCASSKGQGRFNQPQHFGDGTRLSIL.